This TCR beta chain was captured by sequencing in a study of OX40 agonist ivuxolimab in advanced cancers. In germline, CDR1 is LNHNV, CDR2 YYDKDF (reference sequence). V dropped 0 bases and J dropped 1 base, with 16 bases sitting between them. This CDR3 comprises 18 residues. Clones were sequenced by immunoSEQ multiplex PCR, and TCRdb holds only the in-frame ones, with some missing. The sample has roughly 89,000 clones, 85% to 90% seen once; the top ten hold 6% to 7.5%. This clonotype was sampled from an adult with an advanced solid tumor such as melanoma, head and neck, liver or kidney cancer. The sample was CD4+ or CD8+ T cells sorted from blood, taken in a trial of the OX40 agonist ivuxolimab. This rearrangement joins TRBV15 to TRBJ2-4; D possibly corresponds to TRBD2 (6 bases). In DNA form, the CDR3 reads TGTGCCACCAGCAGAGATTCGGCTAGCGATAGGGCCAAAAACATTCAGTACTTC. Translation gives CATSRDSASDRAKNIQYF.